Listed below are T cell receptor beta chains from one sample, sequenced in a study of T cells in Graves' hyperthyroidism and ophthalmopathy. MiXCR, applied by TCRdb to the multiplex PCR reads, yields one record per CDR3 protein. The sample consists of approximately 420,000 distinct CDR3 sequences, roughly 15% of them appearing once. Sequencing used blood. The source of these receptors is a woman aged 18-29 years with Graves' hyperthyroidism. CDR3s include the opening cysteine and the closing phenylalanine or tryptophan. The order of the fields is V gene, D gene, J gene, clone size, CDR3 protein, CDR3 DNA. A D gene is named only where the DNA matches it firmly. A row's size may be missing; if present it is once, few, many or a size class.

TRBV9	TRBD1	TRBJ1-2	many	CASSVRQGAGGYTF	TGTGCCAGCAGCGTACGGCAGGGGGCGGGTGGCTACACCTTC
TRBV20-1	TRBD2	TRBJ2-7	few	CSTRSGTSGTYEQYF	TGCAGTACGCGGTCCGGGACTAGCGGGACCTACGAGCAGTACTTC
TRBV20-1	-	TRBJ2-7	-	CSAKDTSYEQYF	TGCAGTGCAAAGGACACCTCCTACGAGCAGTACTTC
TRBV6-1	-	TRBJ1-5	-	CASRQVNNQPQHF	TGTGCCAGCCGACAGGTGAACAATCAGCCCCAGCATTTT
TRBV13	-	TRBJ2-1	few	CASSLTASTYNEQFF	TGTGCCAGCAGCTTAACAGCCTCAACCTACAATGAGCAGTTCTTC
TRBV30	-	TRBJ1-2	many	CAQASNYGYTF	TGTGCCCAGGCGTCTAACTATGGCTACACCTTC
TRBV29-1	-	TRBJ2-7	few	CSVEGRDYEQYF	TGCAGCGTTGAGGGAAGGGACTACGAGCAGTACTTC
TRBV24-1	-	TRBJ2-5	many	CATSDFGGQETQYF	TGTGCCACCAGTGATTTTGGGGGCCAAGAGACCCAGTACTTC
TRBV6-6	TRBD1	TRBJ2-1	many	CASSYLRQGEWNEQFF	TGTGCCAGCAGTTACCTAAGACAGGGAGAGTGGAATGAGCAGTTCTTC
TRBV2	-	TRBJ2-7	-	CASSDGVVQYF	TGTGCCAGCAGTGACGGGGTTGTGCAGTACTTC
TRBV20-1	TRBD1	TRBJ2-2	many	CSAQGGSGELFF	TGCAGTGCTCAAGGGGGCTCCGGGGAGCTGTTTTTT
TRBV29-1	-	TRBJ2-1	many	CSGRVGDNEQFF	TGCAGCGGGAGGGTAGGGGACAATGAGCAGTTCTTC
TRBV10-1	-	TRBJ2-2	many	CASSVGETGELFF	TGCGCCAGCAGTGTTGGGGAAACCGGGGAGCTGTTTTTT
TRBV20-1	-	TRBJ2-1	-	CSARELGYNEQFF	TGCAGTGCACGGGAGCTCGGATACAATGAGCAGTTCTTC
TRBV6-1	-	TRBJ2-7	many	CASSKAGSSSYEQYF	TGTGCCAGCAGTAAAGCGGGCTCGAGCTCCTACGAGCAGTACTTC
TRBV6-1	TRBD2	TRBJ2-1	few	CASSEIAGDYNEQFF	TGTGCCAGCAGTGAAATAGCGGGGGACTACAATGAGCAGTTCTTC